The sequence of this TCR beta chain was determined in a study of cytomegalovirus exposure and HLA in healthy donors. Study-wide results and limits: Productive status was seen about 87% or about 30% of the time for most TCR beta V segments in an earlier analysis. In a later analysis, across HLA loci, associated TCR counts were highest for DRB1, lowest for HLA-C.

With regard to this clone: Its target is unknown.

PCR was performed using 60 Vbeta and 13 Jbeta primers. Generated by immunoSEQ multiplex PCR, the TCRdb table keeps only in-frame clones and is missing some. Among roughly 150,000 clones listed, about 8.9% were seen once. The specimen was PBMCs. The clonotype originates from a man aged 45-60 years in good health and CMV-seronegative.

The chain's CDR3 is CASSRPGQGASNYGYTF. The CDR3 DNA is TGTGCCAGCAGCCGGCCGGGACAGGGGGCCAGTAACTATGGCTACACCTTC. This rearrangement joins TRBV5-4 to TRBJ1-2, with 12 bases identical to TRBD1. The ends lost 4 bases at V and 1 base at J; junction bases unmatched: 8. Germline values: CDR1 SGHNT, CDR2 YYREEE (reference sequence). The length of the CDR3 is 17 residues.